Following are 12 T cell receptor beta chains from one sample sequenced in a study of siplizumab effects on memory and regulatory T cells. The protocol was immunoSEQ multiplex PCR, while the TCRdb copy is restricted to in-frame clones and leaves out a portion. The profile shows about 100,000 clones, 91% of them singletons. The sequenced material came from CD4+ T cells sorted from blood. The source of these receptors is a human donor in good health. Some clones in this sample may be carry-over from other donors' samples.

This chain connects TRBV18 to TRBJ2-1; D possibly corresponds to TRBD2 (5 bases). CDR1 is KGHSH, CDR2 LQKENI, per germline. V dropped 0 bases and J dropped 0 bases, with 18 bases sitting between them. The CDR3 has 19 amino acids. The CDR3 loop reads CASSPPPERAARSYNEQFF. DNA of the CDR3: TGTGCCAGCTCACCACCCCCCGAGAGGGCGGCACGCTCCTACAATGAGCAGTTCTTC.

The chain has TRBV5-4 and TRBJ2-5, with D perhaps matching TRBD2 (5 bases). Germline lookup yields CDR1 SGHNT and CDR2 YYREEE (reference sequence). Trimming cost V 5 bases and J 5 bases, with 19 bases left between them. The CDR3 totals 15 residues. DNA for the CDR3: TGTGCCAGCAGTTCCGGGGAGAAAAACGGGGAGACCCAGTACTTC. The encoded protein is CASSSGEKNGETQYF.

The rearrangement links TRBV29-1 to TRBJ1-5; TRBD1 agrees at 7 bases. The CDR3 extends over 14 amino acids. V was pared by 5 bases and J by 7 bases, with 11 bases of the junction left unmatched. CDR1 is SQVTM and CDR2 is ANQGSEA in the germline V gene. The chain's CDR3 is CSVTTGTEIQPQHF. The CDR3 DNA reads TGCAGCGTTACTACCGGGACAGAAATCCAGCCCCAGCATTTT.

The J gene is TRBJ2-1, the V gene TRBV28, with a tentative D call TRBD1 (5 bases). The CDR3 is made up of 12 amino acids. Trimming took off 5 bases at V and 8 bases at J, with 10 bases between the two ends. Germline CDR1 and CDR2: MDHEN and SYDVKM. The CDR3 region is CASSEGVHEQFF. CDR3 coding DNA: TGTGCCAGCAGTGAAGGGGTACATGAGCAGTTCTTC.

The chain couples TRBV21-1 to TRBJ1-4; no DNA check was done on the table's D call, TRBD1. TRBV21-1 is flagged as a pseudogene. The CDR3 loop spans 12 amino acids. Written as DNA, the CDR3 is TGTGAAGCGGCAGGGGGATGTGAAAAACTGTTTTTT. This translates into CEAAGGCEKLFF.

The chain uses TRBV28 and TRBJ2-1; D may be TRBD2 (5 bases). In germline, CDR1 is MDHEN, CDR2 SYDVKM. CDR3 size: 15 residues. V was cut by 8 bases and J by 8 bases, with 22 bases left in between. CDR3 nucleotides: TGTGCCAGCCGGACCTATAGAGGGAGAGGCCATGAGCAGTTCTTC. This translates into CASRTYRGRGHEQFF. The complete variable domain, with remaining parts taken from reference TRBV28 and TRBJ2-1, reads DVKVTQSSRYLVKRTGEKVFLECVQDMDHENMFWYRQDPGLGLRLIYFSYDVKMKEKGDIPEGYSVSREKKERFSLILESASTNQTSMYLCASRTYRGRGHEQFFGPGTRLTVL.

This rearrangement joins TRBV2 to TRBJ2-5; 7 bases map to TRBD2. Germline V gives CDR1 SNHLY, CDR2 FYNNEI. There are 14 residues in the CDR3. The junction had 7 bases not matched to a gene; V was cut back by 8 bases and J by 1 base. The CDR3 DNA follows: TGTGCCAGCGGGGCGGGAGCCTTCCAAGAGACCCAGTACTTC. This sequence encodes CASGAGAFQETQYF. The whole variable domain, filled in from reference TRBV2 and TRBJ2-5, reads EPEVTQTPSHQVTQMGQEVILRCVPISNHLYFYWYRQILGQKVEFLVSFYNNEISEKSEIFDDQFSVERPDGSNFTLKIRSTKLEDSAMYFCASGAGAFQETQYFGPGTRLLVL.

V and J are TRBV11-2 and TRBJ2-7; 8 bases line up with TRBD1. The CDR3 has 17 residues. J gave up 3 bases and V 4 bases, and 14 bases lay outside the gene matches. The germline CDR1 and CDR2 sequences are SGHAT and FQNNGV. The CDR3 DNA sequence: TGTGCCAGCAGCTATACGAGTTCCGGACAGGGATACTACGAGCAGTACTTC. Translating it yields CASSYTSSGQGYYEQYF.

The chain carries TRBV6-5 and TRBJ1-4; D is uncertain. Germline V gives CDR1 MNHEY, CDR2 SVGAGI. Trimming shortened V by 6 bases and J by 6 bases, and 14 bases separated the two germline ends. There are 14 residues in the CDR3. In DNA form, the CDR3 reads TGTGCCAGCAGCCCCCTCCAACTCGATGAAAAACTGTTTTTT. It translates to CASSPLQLDEKLFF.

V and J are TRBV19 and TRBJ1-4; no definite D call. The CDR3 is 13 amino acids. Per the germline V gene, CDR1 is LNHDA and CDR2 is SQIVND (reference sequence). Trimming pared 6 bases from V and 8 bases from J, leaving 13 bases between. The CDR3 DNA is TGTGCCAGTAGGAACGGCGCTGGGGAAAAACTGTTTTTT. The encoded protein is CASRNGAGEKLFF.

V is TRBV2 and J is TRBJ2-7, with D uncertain. The CDR3 spans 12 residues. The germline V gene encodes CDR1 SNHLY and CDR2 FYNNEI. The V end was cut by 7 bases, the J end by 1 base, with 8 bases between. The CDR3, as DNA: TGTGCCAGCACCCCGACGTCCTACGAGCAGTACTTC. This codes for CASTPTSYEQYF.

The V gene is TRBV4-2, the J gene TRBJ2-4; maybe TRBD2 (6 bases). This CDR3 comprises 14 residues. V was shortened by 4 bases and J by 9 bases, with 16 bases between the two germline ends. The V gene's germline CDR1 is LGHNA and CDR2 YNFKEQ. The CDR3: CASSPLGRESIQYF. The CDR3 nucleotides are TGTGCCAGCAGCCCTCTGGGCCGGGAGAGCATTCAGTACTTC.